This T cell receptor (beta chain) is from a study of OX40 agonist ivuxolimab in advanced cancers. Study overall: Partial responses were recorded for three patients, including one with hepatocellular carcinoma and two with cutaneous melanoma. General observations from the study: Researchers report that CD8+ T cells had, on average, more expanded clones than CD4+.

CDR3 length: 16 amino acids. V lost 6 bases, J lost 3 bases, and 14 bases stayed unmatched. Germline V CDR1 and CDR2: MNHEY, SMNVEV (reference sequence). To note about this clone: Its antigen is undetermined.

Method: immunoSEQ multiplex PCR; TCRdb's copy keeps in-frame clones and lacks some. The sample shows roughly 92,000 clones, more than 90% of them seen only once. Source: CD4+ or CD8+ T cells sorted from blood, taken in a trial of the OX40 agonist ivuxolimab. The receptor was isolated from an adult with an advanced solid tumor such as melanoma, head and neck, liver or kidney cancer. The rearrangement joins TRBV27 to TRBJ2-7; the match to TRBD1 covers 7 bases. As DNA, the CDR3 is TGTGCCAGCAGCCGGATTAGCCGGGACAGCTTCTACGAGCAGTACTTC. Residues: CASSRISRDSFYEQYF.